Presented here are 16 T cell receptor beta chains from one specimen sequenced in a study of OX40 agonist ivuxolimab in advanced cancers. TCRdb's table, derived via immunoSEQ multiplex PCR, lists solely in-frame clones and lacks some. The table lists fewer than 60,000 clones, about 87% of them singletons. The sample in question was CD4+ or CD8+ T cells sorted from blood, obtained in a trial of the OX40 agonist ivuxolimab. The receptors stem from an adult with an advanced solid tumor such as melanoma, head and neck, liver or kidney cancer.

This clone was seen just once. The V and J genes are TRBV29-1 and TRBJ2-2; TRBD1 matches 8 bases. This CDR3 is built from 16 residues. The J segment lost 0 bases and the V segment lost 7 bases, leaving 10 bases of the junction unmatched. Germline V gene sequence: CDR1 SQVTM, CDR2 ANQGSEA. The CDR3 sequence: CSARTGQVANTGELFF. Written as DNA, the CDR3 is TGCAGCGCCCGGACGGGACAGGTCGCGAACACCGGGGAGCTGTTTTTT.

The chain recombines TRBV5-5 with TRBJ1-2; D gene uncertain. Germline CDR1 and CDR2: SGHKS and YYEKEE (reference sequence). This CDR3 has 12 residues. The V gene lost 4 bases and the J gene lost 6 bases, with 10 bases spanning the gap. DNA of the CDR3: TGTGCCAGCAGCACCATACAGAATGGCTACACCTTC. Amino acids: CASSTIQNGYTF. Complete variable domain (other parts from reference TRBV5-5 and TRBJ1-2): DAGVTQSPTHLIKTRGQQVTLRCSPISGHKSVSWYQQVLGQGPQFIFQYYEKEERGRGNFPDRFSARQFPNYSSELNVNALLLGDSALYLCASSTIQNGYTFGSGTRLTVV.

V gene TRBV28 combines with J gene TRBJ1-1, with a weak D call TRBD1 (6 bases). Germline V lookup: CDR1 MDHEN, CDR2 SYDVKM. The CDR3 has 16 amino acids. Trimming stripped 6 bases from V and 1 base from J, with 18 bases between. CDR3 nucleotide sequence: TGTGCCAGCAGCCCTTCACAGGGCGGAACGAACACTGAAGCTTTCTTT. This gives the protein CASSPSQGGTNTEAFF.

This sequence joins TRBV6-6 and TRBJ2-3, with D possibly being TRBD1 (6 bases). The germline V gene encodes CDR1 MNHNY and CDR2 SVGAGI (reference sequence). This CDR3 comprises 14 residues. Trimming took 5 bases from V and 1 from J, leaving 10 bases between them. The CDR3 sequence is CASSKDSRTDTQYF. CDR3 bases: TGTGCCAGCAGTAAGGACAGCCGCACAGATACGCAGTATTTT.

The V gene is TRBV5-6, the J gene TRBJ2-3; 8 bases agree with TRBD2. V lost 1 base to trimming and J lost 5 bases; unmatched junction nucleotides: 6. This CDR3 is built from 15 residues. CDR1 and CDR2 from the germline V gene are SGHDT and YYEEEE. The CDR3 DNA is TGTGCCAGCAGCTTGCGGCATGCGGGAGGAGATACGCAGTATTTT. Protein sequence: CASSLRHAGGDTQYF.

The chain is built from TRBV2 and TRBJ2-5, with TRBD2 matching over 9 bases. The V and J ends lost 7 bases and 7 bases, in that order; junction bases with no gene match: 7. The germline V gene encodes CDR1 SNHLY and CDR2 FYNNEI. The CDR3 is 13 amino acids. The CDR3, as DNA: TGTGCCAGCACCCTAAGCGGGGGGTGGACCCAGTACTTC. Its translation is CASTLSGGWTQYF.

The chain is built from TRBV5-6 and TRBJ1-3, with 8 positions matching TRBD1. After removal of 0 bases from V and 4 bases from J, the junction contained 6 bases not matched to a gene. The CDR3 consists of 16 residues. Germline CDR1 is SGHDT and CDR2 is YYEEEE. The CDR3 here is CASSLVARGRGNTIYF. The CDR3 coding sequence is TGTGCCAGCAGCTTGGTAGCCAGGGGGCGCGGAAACACCATATATTTT.

The V and J genes are TRBV9 and TRBJ2-5, with TRBD1 identical over 7 bases. Gene TRBJ2-7 matches the end of the DNA better, so the J call may be wrong. In germline, CDR1 is SGDLS, CDR2 YYNGEE. The CDR3 spans 14 residues. CDR3 region: CASSPRQGSGEQYF. The CDR3, as DNA: TGTGCCAGCAGCCCCCGACAGGGTTCAGGCGAGCAGTACTTC.

J is TRBJ2-5 and V is TRBV27; TRBD2 agrees at 10 bases. The trim removed 2 bases at V and 0 bases at J, leaving 3 bases unmatched. CDR1 MNHEY and CDR2 SMNVEV come from the germline V gene (reference sequence). The CDR3 sequence is 16 residues long. The CDR3 nucleotides are TGTGCCAGCAGTTTAAAAGCGGGGGGGCACCAAGAGACCCAGTACTTC. This encodes CASSLKAGGHQETQYF.

This sequence joins TRBV6-5 and TRBJ1-4; no firm D call. Trimming cost V 0 bases and J 8 bases, with 13 bases left between them. CDR1 is MNHEY and CDR2 is SVGAGI in the germline V gene. The CDR3 length is 15 residues. CDR3: CASSYSNRLKEKLFF. The CDR3 bases are TGTGCCAGCAGTTACTCGAATCGTCTTAAGGAAAAACTGTTTTTT.

A single count supports this clone. The V call is TRBV18, the J call TRBJ1-6; no firm D call. This CDR3 comprises 16 residues. V lost 2 bases, J lost 0 bases, and 8 bases lay in between. Germline assignment: CDR1 KGHSH and CDR2 LQKENI. The CDR3 spells CASSPATASYNSPLHF. The CDR3 DNA is TGTGCCAGCTCACCAGCAACAGCCTCCTATAATTCACCCCTCCACTTT.

The V gene is TRBV10-3, the J gene TRBJ1-1; a weak D match, TRBD1 (5 bases). V was trimmed by 6 bases and J by 6 bases, leaving 11 bases between them. The CDR3 totals 12 residues. Germline V CDR1 and CDR2: ENHRY, SYGVKD. The CDR3 nucleotides read TGTGCCATCAGCGGGGCAGGGCCTGAAGCTTTCTTT. It codes for CAISGAGPEAFF.

Only a few counts were recorded for this clone. This rearrangement joins TRBV28 to TRBJ2-2; TRBD2 agrees at 13 bases. V was pared by 6 bases and J by 5 bases, with 9 bases of the junction left unmatched. CDR1 and CDR2 (germline): MDHEN, SYDVKM. CDR3 length equals 17 residues. The DNA for the CDR3 is TGTGCCAGCAGGAAGAAGGGACTAGCGGGACGAACCGGGGAGCTGTTTTTT. It translates to CASRKKGLAGRTGELFF. The variable domain in full, with the rest retrieved from reference TRBV28 and TRBJ2-2, is DVKVTQSSRYLVKRTGEKVFLECVQDMDHENMFWYRQDPGLGLRLIYFSYDVKMKEKGDIPEGYSVSREKKERFSLILESASTNQTSMYLCASRKKGLAGRTGELFFGEGSRLTVL.

The rearrangement uses TRBV6-5 and TRBJ1-1; D not certain. The germline gives CDR1 MNHEY, CDR2 SVGAGI. CDR3 length: 16 residues. The V end lost 0 bases, the J end lost 5 bases, and 16 bases lay between the germline ends. For the CDR3, the DNA is TGTGCCAGCAGTTACTCGTACAACTTATCCCCGACTGAAGCTTTCTTT. Translating it yields CASSYSYNLSPTEAFF.

The chain couples TRBV28 to TRBJ2-6; D is uncertain. This CDR3 has 16 amino acids. Germline CDR1 reads MDHEN; CDR2 reads SYDVKM. Trimming left V 5 bases short and J 0 bases short, with 11 bases between. The CDR3 is CASSPWGSSGANVLTF. The DNA of the CDR3 is TGTGCCAGCAGTCCATGGGGTAGCTCTGGGGCCAACGTCCTGACTTTC. The variable domain in full, completed from reference TRBV28 and TRBJ2-6, reads DVKVTQSSRYLVKRTGEKVFLECVQDMDHENMFWYRQDPGLGLRLIYFSYDVKMKEKGDIPEGYSVSREKKERFSLILESASTNQTSMYLCASSPWGSSGANVLTFGAGSRLTVL.

J is TRBJ1-1 and V is TRBV7-2; no definite D call. The CDR3 runs 15 residues. Germline V gene lookup returns CDR1 SGHTA and CDR2 FQGNSA. V was cut by 3 bases and J by 2 bases, with 13 bases left in between. The CDR3 region is CASSFGPQKNTEAFF. Here the CDR3 DNA reads TGTGCCAGCAGCTTCGGCCCACAGAAAAACACTGAAGCTTTCTTT.